Reported below is one TCR beta chain. The data originate from a study of OX40 agonist ivuxolimab in advanced cancers. The table came from immunoSEQ multiplex PCR; TCRdb's copy has only in-frame clones and leaves some out. This table holds 57,000 or so clones, around 89% found once. Germline V gene lookup returns CDR1 SGHKS and CDR2 YYEKEE (reference sequence). V dropped 4 bases and J dropped 2; count of bases not matched to a gene: 7. The CDR3 runs to 15 residues. The TCR was taken from an adult with an advanced solid tumor such as melanoma, head and neck, liver or kidney cancer. Sequenced here: CD4+ or CD8+ T cells sorted from blood, sampled in a trial of the OX40 agonist ivuxolimab. The chain links TRBV5-5 to TRBJ2-3, with 7 bases aligning to TRBD2. The CDR3 sequence: CASSPGLTLTDTQYF. DNA for the CDR3: TGTGCCAGCAGCCCGGGACTAACGCTCACAGATACGCAGTATTTT. Filled out from reference TRBV5-5 and TRBJ2-3, the complete variable domain reads DAGVTQSPTHLIKTRGQQVTLRCSPISGHKSVSWYQQVLGQGPQFIFQYYEKEERGRGNFPDRFSARQFPNYSSELNVNALLLGDSALYLCASSPGLTLTDTQYFGPGTRLTVL.